This T cell receptor beta chain was found in a study of cytomegalovirus exposure and HLA in healthy donors. This CDR3 region has 14 residues. Trimming pared 3 bases from V and 8 bases from J, leaving 15 bases between. The germline gives CDR1 SGDLS, CDR2 YYNGEE. The PCR contained 60 Vbeta and 13 Jbeta primers. Profiling relied on immunoSEQ multiplex PCR, and the TCRdb table lists in-frame clones only, not all of them. The sample records some 120,000 clones, roughly 70% being singletons. Material for sequencing was PBMCs. The chain joins TRBV9 to TRBJ1-3, with D possibly TRBD1 on 5 matching bases. The TCR sequence derives from a woman under 30 in good health and CMV-seronegative. CDR3 loop: CASSAQVLPDTIYF. DNA of the CDR3: TGTGCCAGCAGCGCACAGGTTCTTCCGGACACCATATATTTT. Using reference TRBV9 and TRBJ1-3 for the parts outside the CDR3, the full variable domain is DSGVTQTPKHLITATGQRVTLRCSPRSGDLSVYWYQQSLDQGLQFLIQYYNGEERAKGNILERFSAQQFPDLHSELNLSSLELGDSALYFCASSAQVLPDTIYFGEGSWLTVV.